The 10 T cell receptor beta chains presented below share a single source sample, sequenced in a study of T cells in Graves' hyperthyroidism and ophthalmopathy. Authors of the study amplified TCR beta CDR3 regions from RNA transcripts. TCR CDR3 regions were first amplified by RT-PCR with HTBI primers. MiXCR, run by TCRdb on the multiplex PCR reads, gives a single entry per CDR3 protein. Of roughly 630,000 distinct CDR3 sequences in the sample, around 16% were seen once. Specimen: blood. Receptors originate from a young woman with Graves' hyperthyroidism.

The rearrangement uses TRBV7-6 and TRBJ2-1; no firm D call. The CDR3 has 15 residues. Trimming took 5 bases from V and 0 from J, leaving 11 bases between them. The germline V gene encodes CDR1 SGHVS and CDR2 FNYEAQ. CDR3 residues: CASSRSTSSYNEQFF. The CDR3, as DNA: TGTGCCAGCAGCCGTAGCACCAGCTCCTACAATGAGCAGTTCTTC.

This clonotype was recorded a few times. This rearrangement joins TRBV4-3 to TRBJ2-7; 8 positions match TRBD2. Germline values: CDR1 LGHNA, CDR2 YSLEER. V shed 1 base and J 2 bases; nucleotides not matched to a gene: 7. The CDR3 contains 16 residues. The CDR3 protein is CASSQVPGGPPYEQYF. CDR3 in DNA: TGCGCCAGCAGCCAAGTCCCGGGAGGGCCGCCCTACGAGCAGTACTTC.

This clonotype was detected many times. This chain connects TRBV30 to TRBJ2-7; D unclear. There are 14 residues in the CDR3. V shed 0 bases and J shed 4 bases, with 13 bases lying between them. Germline CDR1 reads GTSNPN; CDR2 reads SVGIG (reference sequence). Here the CDR3 DNA reads TGTGCCTGGAGTGTACCTGGCAGAAGATACGAGCAGTACTTC. It specifies CAWSVPGRRYEQYF.

In this sample, this clonotype turned up many times. This sequence joins TRBV5-5 and TRBJ1-3; D remains unclear. The CDR3 length is 15 residues. The V end was cut by 2 bases, the J end by 2 bases, with 11 bases between. Looked up from germline, CDR1 is SGHKS and CDR2 is YYEKEE (reference sequence). CDR3 sequence: CASSFRHTAGNTIYF. The DNA for the CDR3 is TGTGCCAGCAGCTTTCGGCATACAGCTGGAAACACCATATATTTT.

This clonotype came up a few times. This chain uses TRBV12-5 with TRBJ1-5; D remains unclear. Trimming left V 3 bases short and J 5 bases short, with 8 bases between. The CDR3 consists of 13 residues. Germline CDR1 is LGHNT and CDR2 is FRNRAP. The CDR3 nucleotides read TGTGCTAGTGGTTTCGGACCCGATCAGCCCCAGCATTTT. It encodes CASGFGPDQPQHF.

This clonotype was seen repeatedly, ten times or more. The V gene is TRBV28, the J gene TRBJ2-7, with a weak D call TRBD1 (5 bases). Trimming stripped 9 bases from V and 5 bases from J, with 17 bases between. This CDR3 has 13 residues. The germline V gene has CDR1 MDHEN and CDR2 SYDVKM. The CDR3 region is CASTQAGLDEQYF. CDR3 nucleotides: TGTGCCAGTACACAGGCAGGGCTCGACGAGCAGTACTTC.

This clonotype was detected many times. The genes are TRBV18 and TRBJ2-1; no clear D. The V end lost 2 bases, the J end lost 0 bases, and 8 bases lay between the germline ends. From germline, CDR1 is KGHSH and CDR2 LQKENI. This CDR3 comprises 15 residues. The CDR3 bases are TGTGCCAGCTCACCAGAGTACCCCTCCTACAATGAGCAGTTCTTC. This translates into CASSPEYPSYNEQFF.

This clonotype was picked up many times. V usage is TRBV11-2 and J usage is TRBJ2-2, with D perhaps matching TRBD1 (5 bases). V dropped 1 base and J dropped 3 bases, with 12 bases sitting between them. CDR1 is SGHAT and CDR2 is FQNNGV in the germline V gene. This CDR3 spans 16 amino acids. The CDR3 loop reads CASSLGQGMHTGELFF. CDR3 nucleotides: TGTGCCAGCAGCTTAGGGCAGGGTATGCACACCGGGGAGCTGTTTTTT.

In its sample, this clonotype was seen a few times. At one boundary the junction diverges from the germline segment, which might be a read error. J is TRBJ2-2 and V is TRBV15, with a possible D match to TRBD2 (5 bases). The CDR3 spans 15 residues. Germline CDR1 and CDR2: LNHNV and YYDKDF (reference sequence). CDR3 bases: TGTGCCACCAGCAGGTTGTCGGGCTACACCGGGGAGCGGTTTTTT. Its translation is CATSRLSGYTGERFF.

This chain connects TRBV3-1 to TRBJ2-7, with 7 bases identical to TRBD1. Trimming at V came to 0 bases and at J to 4 bases, leaving 9 bases not matched to a gene. From germline, CDR1 is LGHDT and CDR2 YNNKEL (reference sequence). This CDR3 has 16 amino acids. CDR3 protein: CASSQDSLTGSYEQYF. The CDR3 nucleotides read TGTGCCAGCAGCCAAGATTCGCTGACAGGGAGTTACGAGCAGTACTTC.